This T cell receptor (beta chain) was found in a study of T cell changes during pregnancy in multiple sclerosis. J gave up 3 bases and V 4 bases, and 7 bases lay outside the gene matches. The germline CDR1 and CDR2 sequences are LNHDA and SQIVND (reference sequence). This CDR3 is 15 amino acids long. TCRdb's table, derived via immunoSEQ multiplex PCR, lists solely in-frame clones and lacks some. This table holds about 92,000 clones, 92% found once. Sequencing used peripheral blood, obtained in the first trimester of pregnancy. The TCR was taken from a female donor with multiple sclerosis, enrolled in a pregnancy study. V is TRBV19 and J is TRBJ2-7; the match to TRBD2 covers 9 bases. The CDR3 here is CASSRRGREFYEQYF. The CDR3 DNA follows: TGTGCCAGTAGTAGGCGCGGGAGGGAATTCTACGAGCAGTACTTC.